The source of this TCR beta chain is a study of radiotherapy plus CTLA-4 blockade in lung cancer. As to this clone: Its cognate antigen is unknown.

Germline-derived CDR1 and CDR2 are SGHAT and FQNNGV. V was cut by 0 bases and J by 5 bases, with 8 bases left in between. CDR3 length equals 15 residues. Assay: immunoSEQ multiplex PCR; the TCRdb copy retains only in-frame clones and omits some. The sample has tens of thousands of clones; 70% to 85% are singletons. Points from the study as a whole: Following radiotherapy plus ipilimumab, tumor-derived TCR clones expanded in the blood.

The material was peripheral blood, obtained from a patient treated with radiotherapy plus ipilimumab. The rearrangement uses TRBV11-2 and TRBJ1-6; D is undetermined. The clonotype comes from a human donor with non-small cell lung cancer who had a complete response to radiotherapy plus ipilimumab. Written as DNA, the CDR3 is TGTGCCAGCAGCTTAGAGGGCCAAAATAATTCACCCCTCCACTTT. Its translation: CASSLEGQNNSPLHF. Based on the CDR3 plus reference TRBV11-2 and TRBJ1-6, the full variable domain is EAGVAQSPRYKIIEKRQSVAFWCNPISGHATLYWYQQILGQGPKLLIQFQNNGVVDDSQLPKDRFSAERLKGVDSTLKIQPAKLEDSAVYLCASSLEGQNNSPLHFGNGTRLTVT.